The rows below give T cell receptor beta chains drawn from one sample of a study of T cells in Graves' hyperthyroidism and ophthalmopathy. TCRdb independently ran MiXCR on the multiplex PCR reads; one entry per CDR3 protein. The sample records more than 300,000 distinct CDR3 sequences, approximately 18% being singletons. Sequences were obtained from blood. Every receptor here comes from a woman in her thirties with Graves' hyperthyroidism that later progressed to Graves' ophthalmopathy. CDR3s leave out the opening cysteine and the closing phenylalanine or tryptophan.

j_call v_call cdr3_aa
TRBJ1-6 TRBV6-2/TRBV6-3 ASSYTRQGGYNSPLH
TRBJ2-1 TRBV29-1 SVRAGGLEQF
TRBJ1-2 TRBV7-8 ASSLPAVTATANYGYT
TRBJ1-2 TRBV12-3/TRBV12-4 ASDSSTIYGYT
TRBJ2-5 TRBV2 ASRDRYMN
TRBJ1-4 TRBV9 ASSVDQVGEKLF
TRBJ2-5 TRBV3-1 ASSHAGAQETQY
TRBJ1-3 TRBV5-1 ASSLLAGVLGNTIY
TRBJ2-2 TRBV29-1 SVFTPGQSAELF
TRBJ2-1 TRBV14 ASSQVLAGPLRNNEQF
TRBJ2-7 TRBV5-4 ASSLATSGPYEQY
TRBJ2-5 TRBV2 ASSEARGLVSFMD
TRBJ1-2 TRBV28 ASSVLDRPNGYT
TRBJ2-7 TRBV28 ASSPSGNPSYEQY
TRBJ1-5 TRBV19 ASNTAHGRSNQPQH
TRBJ2-5 TRBV15 ATSSGLAGGETRY
TRBJ2-3 TRBV30 AWSTGIWEY
TRBJ1-1 TRBV5-1 ASSFFGRAGTEAF
TRBJ1-2 TRBV2 ASSRALDNYGYT
TRBJ1-4 TRBV18 ASSPGRGEKLF
TRBJ2-3 TRBV20-1 SATRGEATDTQY
TRBJ1-5 TRBV6-5 ASSYSFGQGSNQPQH
TRBJ2-7 TRBV11-2 ASSLLAGGGEQY
TRBJ1-1 TRBV4-1 ASSQLILIRGQNTEAF
TRBJ2-7 TRBV5-1 ASSESLAGGDEQY
TRBJ2-7 TRBV6-2/TRBV6-3 ASSFDGPYEQY
TRBJ1-2 TRBV29-1 SVPHTGQDKDT
TRBJ2-2 TRBV12-3/TRBV12-4 ASSRRQGPNTGELF
TRBJ2-5 TRBV7-8 ASSPPQTGPETQY
TRBJ2-7 TRBV9 ASSGTRESYEQY
TRBJ1-2 TRBV6-4 ANTGESKGYT
TRBJ1-1 TRBV6-6 ASSYSRTGGNTEAF
TRBJ1-6 TRBV4-1 ASSQTGFGSGSPLH
TRBJ1-3 TRBV27 ASSSWSGPSSGNTIY
TRBJ1-6 TRBV18 ASPPLPTGPSSYNSPLH
TRBJ1-4 TRBV19 ASSPGQSEKLF
TRBJ2-1 TRBV25-1 ASSESAPGQTPRPPHNEQF
TRBJ1-1 TRBV29-1 SVYWMNTEAF
TRBJ1-5 TRBV20-1 SARGAGTPNQPQH
TRBJ1-4 TRBV27 ASSVGVIPNEKLF
TRBJ1-4 TRBV19 ASSQIDATNEKLF
TRBJ1-1 TRBV5-6 ASGRTGTTEAF
TRBJ2-2 TRBV7-2 ASSLVDLRGFTGELF
TRBJ2-1 TRBV28 ASSFFWGPTDEQF
TRBJ2-3 TRBV9 ASRTGVERGDTDTQY
TRBJ2-3 TRBV20-1 SARVLGTPYDTQY
TRBJ2-5 TRBV7-7 ASSRGGQIGPGQETQY
TRBJ2-6 TRBV28 ASSSFITSPGQGLGSGANVLT
TRBJ2-2 TRBV12-3/TRBV12-4 ASSRLNRDSRTGELF
TRBJ2-1 TRBV27 ASSSTPGLAGVTYNEQF
TRBJ2-3 TRBV29-1 SVAPSTDTQY